This T cell receptor beta chain was identified during a study of blood T cells in healthy people across ages (dated by TCRdb to the mid-2010s). As for the study more broadly: In model experiments, roughly one uniquely barcoded TCR beta cDNA molecule per two T cells was captured by template switching. Age-related changes in TCR beta repertoire diversity were measured in the study by deep sequencing normalized with unique cDNA molecular identifiers. The donors were divided into four age groups: young (average around 17 years), middle-aged (approximately 39), aged (roughly 60) and long-lived (82). To avoid experimental bias, donors of different ages were distributed randomly across sequencing lanes. Two additional independent replicas of 1 million unique cDNA reads from the same blood draw were analyzed for two donors (one aged 18 to 30 and one aged 80 or older). The research as a whole found: Donor CMV infection status was unknown, potentially confounding age-related changes in expanded clonotypes. Because profiling used bulk unsorted PBMCs, naive and antigen-experienced compartments could not be compared conclusively. Observed TCR beta diversity correlated strongly with the percentage of naive T cells measured by flow cytometry. Compared with the aged group, the long-lived group had more naive CD4+ T cells, fewer expanded clones and increased TCR diversity, a pattern suggesting age selection. As age increased, observed TCR beta diversity per million T cells dropped in a roughly linear way, and a significant reduction was already evident by age around 41. Total diversity estimates from one million sequenced T cells were considered lower bounds and underestimates.

The germline V gene specifies SNHLY as CDR1 and FYNNEI as CDR2. From its cysteine to its phenylalanine, the CDR3 spans 12 amino acids. Only the CDR3 DNA stays, 36 bases, in frame from base 1. The approximately 39 donors, aged roughly 6 to 95 years, were systemically healthy Caucasian individuals from Russia. Ten milliliters of peripheral blood were drawn from each donor into EDTA-treated Vacutainer tubes. Ficoll-Paque density-gradient centrifugation was used to isolate PBMCs, with at least 6.5 million per sample. Total RNA was extracted from PBMCs with Trizol reagent, with at least 5 micrograms obtained per sample. Naive CD45RAhigh/CD27high T cell percentages were measured by flow cytometry on a PBMC aliquot from every donor. Library prep was done by 5' RACE. Instrument on record: Illumina HiSeq 2500. A second roughly 6 to 12 cycle PCR used a sample-barcoded 5' primer and a J-beta primer mix. A template-switch 5' adaptor carrying 12 random nucleotides introduced a unique molecular identifier onto each TCR beta cDNA molecule. Each sample yielded at least 2.5 million CDR3-containing paired-end reads. First-strand cDNA was synthesized from all RNA with the Mint cDNA synthesis kit, primed by a TRBC-specific oligonucleotide. All cDNA was treated with uracil-DNA glycosylase and then went through a first 18-cycle PCR with the universal primers M1SS and BC2_uni_R. The study's own analysis went as follows. Normalization of each sample was performed by random selection of 1 million high-quality reads, each carrying a distinct molecular identifier. Reads sharing molecular identifiers were discarded rather than binned into consensus sequences. MiTCR, with a Q25 quality threshold and the strictest error-elimination algorithm, was used for CDR3 identification, clonotype clustering and error correction. A nonparametric unseen species model with Euler transformation was used to estimate lower-bound total TCR beta diversity. TCRdb applied fastp at Q25 and MiXCR to the public reads, then kept only in-frame beta chains. Each CDR3 protein appears once, grouped with its most common genes and DNA. For this entry, the V and J calls and clone size follow TCRdb and not the study's own pipeline. This sample lists around 500,000 distinct CDR3 sequences; roughly 48% were detected once. Under 30% of the sample goes to the ten largest clones.

To note about this clonotype: Its antigen is still unknown. Compared with germline, one end of the junction differs, possibly owing to a read error.

The source of this sequence is a man older than 75 in good health. Sequenced material: blood. This sequence uses TRBV2 and TRBJ2-1, with 7 bases aligning to TRBD2. CDR3 region: CASGVGDNEQFF. The bases read TGCGCCAGCGGGGTGGGGGACAATGAGCAGTTCTTC.